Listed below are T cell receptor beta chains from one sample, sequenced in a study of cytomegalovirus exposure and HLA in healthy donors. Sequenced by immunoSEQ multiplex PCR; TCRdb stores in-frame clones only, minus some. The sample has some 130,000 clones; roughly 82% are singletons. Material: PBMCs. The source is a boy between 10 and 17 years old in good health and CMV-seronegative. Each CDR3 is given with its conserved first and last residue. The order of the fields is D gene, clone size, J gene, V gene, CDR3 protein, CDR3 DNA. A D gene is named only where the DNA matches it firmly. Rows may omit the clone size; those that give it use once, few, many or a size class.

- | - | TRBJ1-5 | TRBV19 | CASSIYSSNQPQHF | TGTGCCAGTAGTATTTACAGCAGCAATCAGCCCCAGCATTTT
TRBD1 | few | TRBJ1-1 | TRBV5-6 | CASSFGTDFEAFF | TGTGCCAGCAGCTTTGGGACAGACTTTGAAGCTTTCTTT
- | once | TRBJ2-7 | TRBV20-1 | CSAPLYEQYF | TGCAGTGCTCCCCTCTACGAGCAGTACTTC
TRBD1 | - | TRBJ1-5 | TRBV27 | CASSRDSANQPQHF | TGTGCCAGCAGCCGGGACAGTGCCAATCAGCCCCAGCATTTT
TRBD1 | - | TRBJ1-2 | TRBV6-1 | CASSGITPGQGGDYGYTF | TGTGCCAGCAGTGGCATAACCCCGGGACAGGGTGGGGACTATGGCTACACCTTC
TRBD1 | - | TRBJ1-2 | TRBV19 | CASRTGSSYTF | TGTGCCAGTCGGACAGGCTCCAGCTACACCTTC
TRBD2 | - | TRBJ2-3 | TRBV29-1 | CSGSGRASGDTQYF | TGCAGCGGTAGCGGGAGGGCGTCTGGAGATACGCAGTATTTT
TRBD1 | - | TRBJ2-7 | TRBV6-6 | CASSFWGQGDEQYF | TGTGCCAGCAGTTTTTGGGGACAGGGGGACGAGCAGTACTTC
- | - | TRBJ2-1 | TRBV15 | CATSREGARNEQFF | TGTGCCACCAGCCGCGAAGGGGCTAGAAATGAGCAGTTCTTC
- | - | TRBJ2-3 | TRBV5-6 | CASSILPQVSGTDTQYF | TGTGCCAGCAGCATCCTGCCACAGGTTTCTGGTACAGATACGCAGTATTTT
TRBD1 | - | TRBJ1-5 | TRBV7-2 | CASTLRTGPHPQHF | TGTGCCAGCACCCTCCGGACAGGGCCTCATCCCCAGCATTTT
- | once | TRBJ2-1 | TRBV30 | CAWSFDTGRGQFF | TGTGCCTGGAGTTTCGACACGGGGCGGGGGCAGTTCTTC
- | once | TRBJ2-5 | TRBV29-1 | CSVEDQRGYQETQYF | TGCAGCGTTGAAGATCAGAGGGGGTACCAAGAGACCCAGTACTTC
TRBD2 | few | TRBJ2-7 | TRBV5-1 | CASSPVGLAAGNYEQYF | TGCGCCAGCAGCCCGGTTGGGCTAGCGGCAGGAAACTACGAGCAGTACTTC
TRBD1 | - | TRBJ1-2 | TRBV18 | CASSLGTGGPGYTF | TGTGCCAGCTCACTCGGGACAGGGGGCCCCGGCTACACCTTC
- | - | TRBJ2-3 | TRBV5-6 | CASSLVTDTQYF | TGTGCCAGCAGCTTGGTAACAGATACGCAGTATTTT
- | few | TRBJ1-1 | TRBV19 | CASMWGSANTEAFF | TGTGCCAGTATGTGGGGCTCGGCGAACACTGAAGCTTTCTTT
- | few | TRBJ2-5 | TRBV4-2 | CASSQDATGGRETQYF | TGTGCCAGCAGCCAAGACGCCACCGGAGGTAGAGAGACCCAGTACTTC
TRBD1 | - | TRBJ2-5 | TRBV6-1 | CASSEVPGQGAETQYF | TGTGCCAGCAGTGAGGTACCGGGACAGGGGGCAGAGACCCAGTACTTC
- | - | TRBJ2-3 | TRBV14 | CASSRANTDTQYF | TGTGCCAGCAGCCGGGCGAATACAGATACGCAGTATTTT
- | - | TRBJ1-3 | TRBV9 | CASSVGSGPISGNTIYF | TGTGCCAGCAGCGTAGGATCAGGGCCTATCTCTGGAAACACCATATATTTT
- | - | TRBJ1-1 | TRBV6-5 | CASSRRGKNTEAFF | TGTGCCAGCAGTCGCAGGGGCAAGAACACTGAAGCTTTCTTT
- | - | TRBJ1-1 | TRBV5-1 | CASTPGEWMNTEAFF | TGCGCCAGCACCCCCGGGGAGTGGATGAACACTGAAGCTTTCTTT
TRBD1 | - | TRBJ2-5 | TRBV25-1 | CASRGQGRETQYF | TGTGCCAGCAGGGGACAGGGTAGGGAGACCCAGTACTTC
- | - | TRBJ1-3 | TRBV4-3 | CASSQEHRTTNTIYF | TGCGCCAGCAGCCAAGAACACAGGACTACAAACACCATATATTTT
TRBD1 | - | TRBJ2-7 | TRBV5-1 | CASSPDWDRIYEQYF | TGCGCCAGCAGCCCGGACTGGGACAGGATCTACGAGCAGTACTTC
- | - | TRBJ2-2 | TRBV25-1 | CASSESGQYTGELFF | TGTGCCAGCAGTGAATCCGGACAGTACACCGGGGAGCTGTTTTTT
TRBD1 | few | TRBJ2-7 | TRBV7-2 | CASSLVAGQGYEQYF | TGTGCCAGCAGCTTGGTGGCGGGACAGGGTTACGAGCAGTACTTC
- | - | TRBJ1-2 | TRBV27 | CASSLWAGRQGYTF | TGTGCCAGCAGTTTATGGGCAGGGAGGCAGGGCTACACCTTC
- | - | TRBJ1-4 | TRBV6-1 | CASSEAQGTNEKLFF | TGTGCCAGCAGTGAAGCGCAGGGTACTAATGAAAAACTGTTTTTT
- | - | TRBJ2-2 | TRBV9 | CASSAIHSAGELFF | TGTGCCAGCAGCGCCATCCACTCCGCCGGGGAGCTGTTTTTT
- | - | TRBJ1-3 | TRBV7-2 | CASSSAYGQSGNTIYF | TGTGCCAGCAGCTCAGCCTACGGACAGTCTGGAAACACCATATATTTT
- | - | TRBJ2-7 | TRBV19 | CASSIDRGYEQYF | TGTGCCAGTAGTATCGATCGGGGCTACGAGCAGTACTTC
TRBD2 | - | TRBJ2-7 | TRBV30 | CAWGSGRAAEQYF | TGTGCCTGGGGTAGCGGGAGGGCCGCCGAGCAGTACTTC
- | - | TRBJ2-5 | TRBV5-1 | CASSIVPGSQETQYF | TGCGCCAGCAGCATAGTTCCAGGGTCCCAAGAGACCCAGTACTTC
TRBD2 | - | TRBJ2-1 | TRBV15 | CATSRVRAGGPNEQFF | TGTGCCACCAGCAGAGTAAGAGCGGGAGGGCCGAATGAGCAGTTCTTC
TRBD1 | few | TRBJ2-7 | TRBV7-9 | CASSRDRGRSSYEQYF | TGTGCCAGCAGCAGGGACAGGGGTCGGAGCTCCTACGAGCAGTACTTC
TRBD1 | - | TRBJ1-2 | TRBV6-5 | CASSTRDRSGDGYTF | TGTGCCAGCAGTACCCGGGACAGGTCAGGAGATGGCTACACCTTC
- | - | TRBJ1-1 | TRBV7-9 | CASSRKSGQGNTEAFF | TGTGCCAGCAGCCGAAAGAGCGGGCAGGGGAACACTGAAGCTTTCTTT
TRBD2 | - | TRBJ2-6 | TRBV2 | CASSGGADGANVLTF | TGTGCCAGCAGCGGGGGGGCAGATGGGGCCAACGTCCTGACTTTC
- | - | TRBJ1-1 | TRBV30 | CAWSVPEQVGTEAFF | TGTGCCTGGAGTGTACCAGAACAGGTAGGCACTGAAGCTTTCTTT
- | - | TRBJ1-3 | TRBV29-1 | CSVDGGDSGNTIYF | TGCAGCGTTGACGGGGGGGACTCTGGAAACACCATATATTTT
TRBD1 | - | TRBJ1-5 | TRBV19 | CASSGTGDNQPQHF | TGTGCCAGTAGCGGGACAGGGGACAATCAGCCCCAGCATTTT
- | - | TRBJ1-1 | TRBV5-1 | CASSLDRGAEAFF | TGCGCCAGCAGCTTGGATCGGGGTGCTGAAGCTTTCTTT
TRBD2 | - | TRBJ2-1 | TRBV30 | CAWSVRTSGPYNEQFF | TGTGCCTGGAGTGTACGAACTAGCGGCCCGTACAATGAGCAGTTCTTC
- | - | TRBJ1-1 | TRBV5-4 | CASSFISGDTEAFF | TGTGCCAGCAGCTTTATCTCGGGGGACACTGAAGCTTTCTTT
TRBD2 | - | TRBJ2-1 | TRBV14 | CASSPPGGRALGNEQFF | TGTGCCAGCAGCCCCCCTGGCGGGAGGGCCTTGGGCAATGAGCAGTTCTTC
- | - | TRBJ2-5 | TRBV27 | CASSSWPGEGETQYF | TGTGCCAGCAGTTCTTGGCCAGGGGAGGGAGAGACCCAGTACTTC
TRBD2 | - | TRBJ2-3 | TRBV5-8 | CASSSQGLAGGLDTQYF | TGTGCCAGCAGCTCCCAGGGACTAGCGGGAGGTCTAGATACGCAGTATTTT
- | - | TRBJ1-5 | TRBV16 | CASSQLASNQPQHF | TGTGCCAGCAGCCAATTAGCTAGCAATCAGCCCCAGCATTTT
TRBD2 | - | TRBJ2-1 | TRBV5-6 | CASSRLAGGGGNEQFF | TGTGCCAGCAGCCGTCTAGCGGGAGGAGGTGGCAATGAGCAGTTCTTC
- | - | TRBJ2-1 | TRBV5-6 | CASSSSAGEQFF | TGTGCCAGCAGTTCGTCGGCGGGCGAGCAGTTCTTC
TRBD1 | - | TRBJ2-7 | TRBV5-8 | CASSSRTGGDYEQYF | TGTGCCAGCAGCTCGAGGACAGGGGGCGACTACGAGCAGTACTTC
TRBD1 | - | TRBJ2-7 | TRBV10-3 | CAVRQGDSYEQYF | TGTGCCGTAAGACAGGGAGACTCCTACGAGCAGTACTTC
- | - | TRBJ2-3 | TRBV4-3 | CASSQDRGGSTDTQYF | TGCGCCAGCAGCCAAGATAGGGGCGGTTCCACAGATACGCAGTATTTT
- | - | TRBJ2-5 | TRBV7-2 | CASSLHLVGETQYF | TGTGCCAGCAGCTTACATCTGGTCGGAGAGACCCAGTACTTC
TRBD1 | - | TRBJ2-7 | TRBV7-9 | CASSRPGQPHTYEQYF | TGTGCCAGCAGCCGACCGGGACAGCCGCATACCTACGAGCAGTACTTC